The clone carrying this T cell receptor (beta chain) was counted a single time. The sample belongs to a study of blood T cell repertoires in COVID-19. Whole-study context: Sources were T cells, B-cell-depleted T cells, or PBMCs; the material itself was cDNA or gDNA.

Sequencing used immunoSEQ multiplex PCR; TCRdb keeps in-frame clones, though not all of them. The sample lists about 74,000 clones; under 95% were seen once. The V end was cut by 1 base, the J end by 0 bases, with 10 bases between. The germline V gene encodes CDR1 SGHDT and CDR2 YYEEEE. The CDR3 totals 15 residues. Specimen: peripheral blood. This sequence was found in a human donor in a cohort sampled during active COVID-19. This sequence joins TRBV5-6 and TRBJ1-1; D possibly corresponds to TRBD1 (5 bases). The CDR3 nucleotides read TGTGCCAGCAGCTTGAAGGCAGGGATGAACACTGAAGCTTTCTTT. It is translated as CASSLKAGMNTEAFF.